What follows is one T cell receptor beta chain and its context. This entry is derived from a study of blood T cell repertoires in COVID-19. In the study overall: Italy, Spain and the United States were the sources of the convalescent and acute COVID-19 samples.

Clones were read by immunoSEQ multiplex PCR, and TCRdb kept only the in-frame ones, dropping some. The data hold about 60,000 clones, with around 80% observed a single time. The CDR3 is 13 amino acids. With 2 bases removed from V and 7 bases from J, the gap between germline ends came to 12 bases. CDR1 and CDR2 (germline): WNHNN, SYGVQD (reference sequence). Material: peripheral blood. This TCR was recovered from an elderly woman with acute or convalescent COVID-19. The gene calls are TRBV10-1 and TRBJ2-7, with D possibly matching TRBD1 (6 bases). DNA for the CDR3: TGCGCCAGCAGTGAGAACAGGGATGGGGAGCAGTACTTC. Residues: CASSENRDGEQYF.